The 25 T cell receptor beta chains below come from one sample, sequenced in a study of cytomegalovirus exposure and HLA in healthy donors. Some clones are missing from TCRdb's copy, which holds only in-frame ones; the method was immunoSEQ multiplex PCR. The sample lists 150,000 to 200,000 clones; 88% were seen once. The sequenced material came from PBMCs. The receptors were gathered from a man younger than 35 in good health and CMV-seronegative.

The chain has TRBV7-9 and TRBJ2-7; maybe TRBD2 (6 bases). Germline CDR1 SEHNR, CDR2 FQNEAQ (reference sequence). Trimming pared 5 bases from V and 2 bases from J, leaving 25 bases between. The CDR3 has 18 residues. The CDR3 DNA is TGTGCCAGCAGCCCAGCGGCTAGCGAAACTTCCAAACCCTACGAGCAGTACTTC. This codes for CASSPAASETSKPYEQYF.

V gene TRBV6-6 combines with J gene TRBJ1-4; 10 bases map to TRBD1. The length of the CDR3 is 14 residues. Trimming cost V 6 bases and J 5 bases; bases outside gene matches: 3. Germline V gene lookup returns CDR1 MNHNY and CDR2 SVGAGI (reference sequence). The CDR3 DNA follows: TGTGCCAGCAGGACGGACAGGGGGAATGAAAAACTGTTTTTT. It specifies CASRTDRGNEKLFF.

The chain's CDR3 is CASSQNEQFF. CDR3 nucleotide sequence: TGTGCCAGCAGTCAGAATGAGCAGTTCTTC. The chain uses TRBV7-9 and TRBJ2-1, with unresolved D. V was cut by 6 bases and J by 7 bases, with 4 bases left in between. Germline-derived CDR1 and CDR2 are SEHNR and FQNEAQ (reference sequence). The CDR3 extends over 10 amino acids.

The V gene is TRBV7-6, the J gene TRBJ1-1; a weak D match, TRBD1 (5 bases). The CDR3 has 15 residues. Germline CDR1 and CDR2: SGHVS and FNYEAQ. V was cut by 5 bases and J by 0 bases, with 13 bases left in between. The CDR3 region is CASSGPQVMNTEAFF. CDR3 DNA: TGTGCCAGCAGCGGGCCACAGGTGATGAACACTGAAGCTTTCTTT.

The chain recombines TRBV7-8 with TRBJ1-4; possibly TRBD1 for D (5 bases). Germline CDR1 SGHVS, CDR2 FQNEAQ. CDR3 length: 18 residues. V was clipped by 3 bases and J by 5 bases, with 22 bases between them. CDR3 loop: CASSFSRDGGPKNEKLFF. CDR3 DNA sequence: TGTGCCAGCAGCTTTTCCCGGGACGGGGGACCAAAAAATGAAAAACTGTTTTTT.

The J gene is TRBJ1-6, the V gene TRBV4-1, with 7 bases aligning to TRBD1. J was trimmed by 8 bases and V by 2 bases; bases with no gene match: 9. CDR1 is MGHRA and CDR2 is YSYEKL in the germline V gene. This CDR3 comprises 16 residues. The CDR3 DNA reads TGCGCCAGCAGCCAAAGGGGCGACAGGGTGGATTCACCCCTCCACTTT. It yields the protein CASSQRGDRVDSPLHF.

The chain recombines TRBV7-2 with TRBJ2-3; 14 positions match TRBD2. The germline CDR1 and CDR2 sequences are SGHTA and FQGNSA. There are 16 residues in the CDR3. J gave up 2 bases and V 3 bases, and 1 base lay outside the gene matches. The CDR3 coding sequence is TGTGCCAGCAGCTTGACTAGCGGGAGGGTCACAGATACGCAGTATTTT. Translated, it gives CASSLTSGRVTDTQYF.

The rearrangement links TRBV6-5 to TRBJ1-5; D gene uncertain. CDR3 length: 15 amino acids. Trimming pared 8 bases from V and 5 bases from J, leaving 19 bases between. Germline V CDR1 and CDR2: MNHEY, SVGAGI. This CDR3 is CASGEGFGSDQPQHF. The CDR3 DNA follows: TGTGCCAGCGGCGAGGGTTTCGGGTCAGATCAGCCCCAGCATTTT.

This chain connects TRBV27 to TRBJ2-7, with D possibly matching TRBD2 (6 bases). The CDR3 covers 17 residues. With 2 bases removed from V and 6 bases from J, the gap between germline ends came to 23 bases. Germline V gives CDR1 MNHEY, CDR2 SMNVEV (reference sequence). CDR3 in amino acids: CASSLRLLGRDPREQYF. CDR3 bases: TGTGCCAGCAGTTTAAGGCTCCTCGGGAGAGACCCGCGCGAGCAGTACTTC.

The CDR3 spells CASSFDRGDYGYTF. DNA for the CDR3: TGTGCCAGCAGTTTCGACAGGGGCGACTATGGCTACACCTTC. The chain has TRBV27 and TRBJ1-2; 8 positions agree with TRBD1. This CDR3 has 14 residues. Germline V lookup: CDR1 MNHEY, CDR2 SMNVEV (reference sequence). Trimming cost V 3 bases and J 3 bases; bases outside gene matches: 3.

This clone was recorded once. The chain couples TRBV12-5 to TRBJ2-3, with a weak D call TRBD2 (6 bases). Between the trimmed V and J ends, which lost 1 base and 1 base, there was a span of 12 bases. Germline values: CDR1 LGHNT, CDR2 FRNRAP. The CDR3 runs to 16 residues. This CDR3 reads CASGLAGTPGTDTQYF. DNA for the CDR3: TGTGCTAGTGGTTTGGCCGGGACTCCTGGCACAGATACGCAGTATTTT.

This chain joins TRBV5-4 and TRBJ1-4, with 8 bases identical to TRBD1. With V trimmed by 4 bases and J by 8 bases, 10 bases remained unmatched. Germline V gene lookup returns CDR1 SGHNT and CDR2 YYREEE (reference sequence). CDR3 size: 15 residues. CDR3 sequence reads: CASSVNRGVGEKLFF. The CDR3 region has the DNA TGTGCCAGCAGCGTAAACAGGGGGGTCGGCGAAAAACTGTTTTTT. Supplemented by reference TRBV5-4 and TRBJ1-4, the full variable domain reads ETGVTQSPTHLIKTRGQQVTLRCSSQSGHNTVSWYQQALGQGPQFIFQYYREEENGRGNFPPRFSGLQFPNYSSELNVNALELDDSALYLCASSVNRGVGEKLFFGSGTQLSVL.

This sequence joins TRBV27 and TRBJ1-2; D is ambiguous. This CDR3 has 15 residues. CDR1 and CDR2 from the germline V gene are MNHEY and SMNVEV (reference sequence). The V gene lost 4 bases and the J gene lost 5 bases, with 17 bases spanning the gap. CDR3 amino acids: CASSSYSTLQYGYTF. The CDR3 bases are TGTGCCAGCAGTTCCTATTCAACTCTCCAATATGGCTACACCTTC.

This chain connects TRBV19 to TRBJ2-1, with 8 bases that match TRBD2. This CDR3 has 15 residues. J gave up 5 bases and V 5 bases, and 8 bases lay outside the gene matches. Germline values: CDR1 LNHDA, CDR2 SQIVND (reference sequence). The CDR3 loop reads CASSDSGAGHNEQFF. CDR3 coding DNA: TGTGCCAGTAGTGATAGCGGGGCGGGCCACAATGAGCAGTTCTTC. Full variable domain (missing parts from reference TRBV19 and TRBJ2-1): DGGITQSPKYLFRKEGQNVTLSCEQNLNHDAMYWYRQDPGQGLRLIYYSQIVNDFQKGDIAEGYSVSREKKESFPLTVTSAQKNPTAFYLCASSDSGAGHNEQFFGPGTRLTVL.

The chain carries TRBV18 and TRBJ2-5, with 7 nucleotides matching TRBD1. This CDR3 spans 15 amino acids. Germline CDR1 and CDR2: KGHSH and LQKENI. Unmatched junction bases numbered 7, after V lost 4 bases and J lost 2 bases. The CDR3 region is CASSRGTALQETQYF. The CDR3, as DNA: TGTGCCAGCTCACGGGGGACAGCCCTACAAGAGACCCAGTACTTC. The variable domain in full, with the rest retrieved from reference TRBV18 and TRBJ2-5, is NAGVMQNPRHLVRRRGQEARLRCSPMKGHSHVYWYRQLPEEGLKFMVYLQKENIIDESGMPKERFSAEFPKEGPSILRIQQVVRGDSAAYFCASSRGTALQETQYFGPGTRLLVL.

The V and J genes are TRBV5-1 and TRBJ2-7; 8 bases agree with TRBD2. The CDR3 consists of 14 residues. From germline, CDR1 is SGHRS and CDR2 YFSETQ. The J segment lost 2 bases and the V segment lost 3 bases, leaving 4 bases of the junction unmatched. The CDR3 sequence: CASSWAAGAYEQYV. CDR3 nucleotides: TGCGCCAGCAGCTGGGCAGCGGGGGCCTACGAGCAGTACGTC.

The chain is built from TRBV19 and TRBJ1-6; D not resolved. V lost 3 bases, J lost 7 bases, and 13 bases lay in between. Germline loops: CDR1 LNHDA, CDR2 SQIVND (reference sequence). This CDR3 has 15 amino acids. CDR3 nucleotides: TGTGCCAGTAGTATTACCGGGATAAGGAATTCACCCCTCCACTTT. Protein sequence: CASSITGIRNSPLHF.

This rearrangement joins TRBV10-2 to TRBJ2-5; 13 bases align to TRBD2. With 5 bases clipped from V and 9 bases from J, the junction kept 9 bases outside the gene matches. CDR3 length: 15 amino acids. Germline loops: CDR1 WSHSY, CDR2 SAAADI. The CDR3 bases are TGCGCCAGCAGTCGTCCGACTAGCGGGGGGAGCCCCCAGTACTTC. Translation: CASSRPTSGGSPQYF.

The chain couples TRBV6-4 to TRBJ2-2, with 9 bases that match TRBD1. In germline, CDR1 is MRHNA, CDR2 SNTAGT. The CDR3 extends over 17 amino acids. V was clipped by 6 bases and J by 4 bases; unmatched bases: 12. CDR3 in amino acids: CASSLLPGQGGTGELFF. In nucleotides, the CDR3 is TGTGCCAGCAGCCTTCTACCGGGACAGGGAGGCACCGGGGAGCTGTTTTTT.

V is TRBV28 and J is TRBJ2-7; TRBD1 agrees at 9 bases. V was pared by 6 bases and J by 5 bases, with 11 bases of the junction left unmatched. The CDR3 is 15 amino acids. The germline gives CDR1 MDHEN, CDR2 SYDVKM. Here the CDR3 reads CASSDTPGQGDEQYV. Written as DNA, the CDR3 is TGTGCCAGCAGCGACACCCCGGGACAGGGCGACGAGCAGTACGTC.

This chain uses TRBV5-1 with TRBJ1-3; TRBD1 matches 7 bases. The V and J ends lost 0 bases and 3 bases, in that order; junction bases with no gene match: 9. Germline CDR1 reads SGHRS; CDR2 reads YFSETQ. The CDR3 is 17 residues long. The CDR3 DNA reads TGCGCCAGCAGCTTGGACCTCACAGGGGTTGGTGGAAACACCATATATTTT. This sequence encodes CASSLDLTGVGGNTIYF.

V is TRBV10-3 and J is TRBJ2-2; 8 bases fit TRBD2. The CDR3 is 14 residues long. Germline CDR1 is ENHRY and CDR2 is SYGVKD. The ends lost 10 bases at V and 7 bases at J; junction bases unmatched: 11. The CDR3 DNA reads as TGTGCCACCCAACAGCGGGAGCAGAGCGGGGAGCTGTTTTTT. It specifies CATQQREQSGELFF.

This clone showed up just once. The gene calls are TRBV2 and TRBJ2-2; 7 bases map to TRBD1. V dropped 9 bases and J dropped 1; count of bases not matched to a gene: 2. The CDR3 covers 13 residues. From germline, CDR1 is SNHLY and CDR2 FYNNEI. The CDR3 DNA reads as TGTGCCAGAAGACAGGGGAACACCGGGGAGCTGTTTTTT. Amino acids: CARRQGNTGELFF. Combining the CDR3 with reference TRBV2 and TRBJ2-2 gives the whole variable domain EPEVTQTPSHQVTQMGQEVILRCVPISNHLYFYWYRQILGQKVEFLVSFYNNEISEKSEIFDDQFSVERPDGSNFTLKIRSTKLEDSAMYFCARRQGNTGELFFGEGSRLTVL.

The J gene is TRBJ1-2, the V gene TRBV19; D gene unclear. Trimming removed 4 bases from V and 1 base from J, with 22 bases in between. In germline, CDR1 is LNHDA, CDR2 SQIVND (reference sequence). The CDR3 length is 18 residues. Written as DNA, the CDR3 is TGTGCCAGTAGTAATAGAGCAGCTCGACTAGTGATTAACTATGGCTACACCTTC. Protein sequence: CASSNRAARLVINYGYTF.

This clone turned up a few times. V is TRBV28 and J is TRBJ2-7; tentative D call: TRBD2 (6 bases). Germline V gives CDR1 MDHEN, CDR2 SYDVKM. This CDR3 spans 11 amino acids. The V and J ends lost 6 bases and 4 bases respectively, with 7 bases between them. As DNA, the CDR3 is TGTGCCAGCAGGGAGGGGTACGAGCAGTACTTC. This translates into CASREGYEQYF.